The 27 T cell receptor beta chains listed next were all sequenced from one sample in a study of patients and donors after allogeneic stem cell transplantation. TCRdb re-called the RT-PCR reads through MiXCR, storing one row per CDR3 protein. Among 100,000 to 120,000 distinct CDR3 sequences listed, around 36% were seen once. The sequenced sample consisted of blood, either unsorted or a sorted T cell fraction (not recorded which). These TCRs come from a human donor who was either an allogeneic HSCT recipient or a stem cell or donor lymphocyte infusion donor (not recorded which). It is not recorded whose cells these are; they may come from a transplant donor.

This rearrangement joins TRBV5-6 to TRBJ2-1; D gene uncertain. Trimming stripped 3 bases from V and 4 bases from J, with 11 bases between. Germline loops: CDR1 SGHDT, CDR2 YYEEEE. The CDR3 totals 14 residues. CDR3 nucleotides: TGTGCCAGCAGCTCGGACCGGCGGTACAATGAGCAGTTCTTC. As protein: CASSSDRRYNEQFF.

This chain links TRBV20-1 with TRBJ1-1; maybe TRBD1 (5 bases). V shed 0 bases and J shed 4 bases, with 15 bases lying between them. The length of the CDR3 is 15 residues. CDR1 and CDR2 from the germline V gene are DFQATT and SNEGSKA (reference sequence). CDR3 coding DNA: TGCAGTGCTAGAGATTTGGGGCGGGTTGGCACTGAAGCTTTCTTT. As protein: CSARDLGRVGTEAFF.

In this sample, this clonotype turned up a few times. The chain links TRBV29-1 to TRBJ1-1; D uncertain. Germline V gene sequence: CDR1 SQVTM, CDR2 ANQGSEA. Trimming removed 4 bases at V and 11 bases at J, with 11 bases between. This CDR3 has 10 amino acids. CDR3 bases: TGCAGCGTTGTATACGGGAGCGCTTTCTTT. Translating gives CSVVYGSAFF. The full variable domain, with the rest looked up from reference TRBV29-1 and TRBJ1-1, is SAVISQKPSRDICQRGTSLTIQCQVDSQVTMMFWYRQQPGQSLTLIATANQGSEATYESGFVIDKFPISRPNLTFSTLTVSNMSPEDSSIYLCSVVYGSAFFGQGTRLTVV.

The chain employs TRBV4-2 and TRBJ1-6; a weak D match, TRBD1 (5 bases). Trimming shortened V by 0 bases and J by 3 bases, and 9 bases separated the two germline ends. The CDR3 is 16 amino acids. The germline gives CDR1 LGHNA, CDR2 YNFKEQ. Written as DNA, the CDR3 is TGTGCCAGCAGCCAAGATTGGGGGTACTATAATTCACCCCTCCACTTT. Translating gives CASSQDWGYYNSPLHF.

There are many counts of this clonotype. The chain couples TRBV20-1 to TRBJ1-5; TRBD1 agrees at 8 bases. The germline V gene encodes CDR1 DFQATT and CDR2 SNEGSKA (reference sequence). This CDR3 has 17 residues. V trimming: 2 bases; J trimming: 2 bases; junction bases outside the gene matches: 11. CDR3 nucleotide sequence: TGCAGTGCTAGACAGGGGGCTGGGGGCAATCGCAATCAGCCCCAGCATTTT. It translates to CSARQGAGGNRNQPQHF.

This clonotype has more than one count but fewer than ten. The chain recombines TRBV4-2 with TRBJ2-2; D not certain. CDR3 length equals 15 residues. With 4 bases removed from V and 5 bases from J, the gap between germline ends came to 14 bases. Germline values: CDR1 LGHNA, CDR2 YNFKEQ. The CDR3 nucleotides are TGTGCCAGCAGCCTAGAATGGCGGCTAACCGGGGAGCTGTTTTTT. It yields the protein CASSLEWRLTGELFF.

This clonotype was counted a few times. The rearrangement links TRBV20-1 to TRBJ2-4, with D perhaps TRBD1 (5 bases). This CDR3 has 14 residues. Germline CDR1 DFQATT, CDR2 SNEGSKA (reference sequence). V gave up 3 bases and J gave up 0 bases, with 9 bases separating them. The CDR3 nucleotides are TGCAGTGCTAGGGTGGGGCTAGCCAAAAACATTCAGTACTTC. Its protein product is CSARVGLAKNIQYF.

There are a few counts of this clonotype. This sequence joins TRBV30 and TRBJ1-5; D not resolved. Germline values: CDR1 GTSNPN, CDR2 SVGIG (reference sequence). V shed 3 bases and J shed 5 bases, with 14 bases lying between them. The CDR3 covers 14 residues. CDR3 in amino acids: CAWSTNSGDQPQHF. DNA for the CDR3: TGTGCCTGGAGCACAAACAGTGGCGATCAGCCCCAGCATTTT. Full variable domain (outside the CDR3, taken from reference TRBV30 and TRBJ1-5): SQTIHQWPATLVQPVGSPLSLECTVEGTSNPNLYWYRQAAGRGLQLLFYSVGIGQISSEVPQNLSASRPQDRQFILSSKKLLLSDSGFYLCAWSTNSGDQPQHFGDGTRLSIL.

The sample holds a few counts of this clonotype. The chain links TRBV6-5 to TRBJ1-6, with 10 bases fitting TRBD1. V trimming: 6 bases; J trimming: 13 bases; junction bases outside the gene matches: 9. Germline CDR1 reads MNHEY; CDR2 reads SVGAGI. The CDR3 contains 14 residues. Here the CDR3 DNA reads TGTGCCAGCAGCCCCGACAGGGGGCGAGGGCCCCTCCACTTT. The encoded protein is CASSPDRGRGPLHF.

The chain combines TRBV4-2 with TRBJ1-6, with D uncertain. CDR3 length: 15 amino acids. Trimming left V 0 bases short and J 0 bases short, with 3 bases between. From germline, CDR1 is LGHNA and CDR2 YNFKEQ. Written as DNA, the CDR3 is TGTGCCAGCAGCCAAGATAGCTCCTATAATTCACCCCTCCACTTT. It codes for CASSQDSSYNSPLHF.

This clonotype was detected only a few times. This chain joins TRBV12-3 or TRBV12-4 and TRBJ2-4; D perhaps matches TRBD2 (7 bases). V gave up 6 bases and J gave up 5 bases, with 20 bases separating them. The CDR3 has 16 residues. In nucleotides, the CDR3 is TGTGCCAGCAGCCTGAGGGGGGAGGGCCCAGAAAACATTCAGTACTTC. Its translation: CASSLRGEGPENIQYF.

This chain joins TRBV7-9 and TRBJ1-4, with D hard to call. Germline CDR1 SEHNR, CDR2 FQNEAQ (reference sequence). V lost 5 bases to trimming and J lost 0 bases, with 7 bases between them. This CDR3 has 14 amino acids. The CDR3 loop reads CASSPRATNEKLFF. The CDR3 coding sequence is TGTGCCAGCAGCCCACGTGCAACTAATGAAAAACTGTTTTTT. Full variable domain (remainder filled in from reference TRBV7-9 and TRBJ1-4): DTGVSQNPRHKITKRGQNVTFRCDPISEHNRLYWYRQTLGQGPEFLTYFQNEAQLEKSRLLSDRFSAERPKGSFSTLEIQRTEQGDSAMYLCASSPRATNEKLFFGSGTQLSVL.

The chain is built from TRBV12-3 or TRBV12-4 and TRBJ1-4; 8 bases align to TRBD1. The ends lost 4 bases at V and 0 bases at J; junction bases unmatched: 4. The CDR3 has 16 amino acids. CDR3 amino acids: CASSSTGEATNEKLFF. The CDR3, as DNA: TGTGCCAGCAGTTCGACAGGGGAGGCAACTAATGAAAAACTGTTTTTT.

This chain joins TRBV7-2 and TRBJ2-1; 8 positions match TRBD2. Germline CDR1 reads SGHTA; CDR2 reads FQGNSA. This CDR3 has 15 residues. Unmatched junction bases numbered 7, after V lost 3 bases and J lost 6 bases. For the CDR3, the DNA is TGTGCCAGCAGCTTCTCTAGCGGGTTCCCCAATGAGCAGTTCTTC. This gives the protein CASSFSSGFPNEQFF.

The chain has TRBV5-1 and TRBJ2-1, with D perhaps given as TRBD1 or TRBD2 (5 bases each). The CDR3 is made up of 15 amino acids. V lost 5 bases and J 1 base, leaving 13 bases between the germline ends. Looked up from germline, CDR1 is SGHRS and CDR2 is YFSETQ. The CDR3 DNA is TGCGCCAGCAGTGGGGACGGAATTTCCTACAATGAGCAGTTCTTC. It is translated as CASSGDGISYNEQFF.

Only one count was recorded for this clonotype. The chain employs TRBV7-2 and TRBJ2-2, with a possible D match to TRBD1 (5 bases). Trimming left V 5 bases short and J 6 bases short, with 19 bases between. The CDR3 has 16 amino acids. Germline CDR1 reads SGHTA; CDR2 reads FQGNSA. The CDR3 bases are TGTGCCAGCAGCGAAAAGGCAGGGAAGTCTGCCGGGGAGCTGTTTTTT. Amino acid sequence: CASSEKAGKSAGELFF.

This rearrangement joins TRBV12-3 or TRBV12-4 to TRBJ2-5; 10 positions agree with TRBD1. J was trimmed by 4 bases and V by 3 bases; bases with no gene match: 2. This CDR3 region has 14 residues. The chain's CDR3 is CASSFWTGGETQYF. The CDR3 DNA follows: TGTGCCAGCAGTTTTTGGACAGGGGGAGAGACCCAGTACTTC.

V is TRBV11-3 and J is TRBJ2-7, with 8 positions matching TRBD1. Trimming removed 1 base from V and 0 bases from J; junction bases left unmatched: 11. CDR3 length: 18 amino acids. Germline CDR1 is SGHNT and CDR2 is YENEEA. The CDR3 region is CASSLAGGVSWGSYEQYF. CDR3 nucleotides: TGTGCCAGCAGCTTAGCAGGGGGCGTTTCCTGGGGCTCCTACGAGCAGTACTTC.

The chain joins TRBV9 to TRBJ2-1; D possibly uses TRBD1 or TRBD2 (5 bases each). The ends were cut back, 0 bases at V and 1 base at J, with 8 bases in the middle. From germline, CDR1 is SGDLS and CDR2 YYNGEE. The length of the CDR3 is 15 residues. The chain's CDR3 is CASSVGGESYNEQFF. CDR3 DNA: TGTGCCAGCAGCGTAGGAGGGGAGTCCTACAATGAGCAGTTCTTC.

V gene TRBV20-1 combines with J gene TRBJ2-3, with 16 nucleotides matching TRBD2. The germline CDR1 and CDR2 sequences are DFQATT and SNEGSKA (reference sequence). This CDR3 is 17 amino acids long. Trimming at V came to 0 bases and at J to 6 bases, leaving 6 bases not matched to a gene. CDR3 sequence (DNA): TGCAGTGCTAGAGATCCGGGACTAGCGGGAGGGCCGGATACGCAGTATTTT. Encoded protein: CSARDPGLAGGPDTQYF.

This rearrangement joins TRBV20-1 to TRBJ2-3; D unresolved. The CDR3 contains 14 residues. Germline values: CDR1 DFQATT, CDR2 SNEGSKA (reference sequence). V lost 3 bases to trimming and J lost 7 bases, with 17 bases between them. This CDR3 is CSASEARPTNTQYF. CDR3 nucleotides: TGCAGTGCTAGTGAGGCCAGGCCCACGAATACGCAGTATTTT.

This clonotype was seen only a few times. The chain combines TRBV18 with TRBJ1-1; D call uncertain. CDR1 KGHSH and CDR2 LQKENI come from the germline V gene. The CDR3 extends over 14 amino acids. Trimming removed 4 bases from V and 0 bases from J, with 9 bases in between. DNA of the CDR3: TGTGCCAGCTCACAGACGACCATGAACACTGAAGCTTTCTTT. Its protein product is CASSQTTMNTEAFF.

The chain combines TRBV11-2 with TRBJ1-1, with D unclear. V was clipped by 2 bases and J by 1 base, with 5 bases between them. The CDR3 is 13 amino acids. CDR1 and CDR2 from the germline V gene are SGHAT and FQNNGV. DNA of the CDR3: TGTGCCAGCAGCTTACGCACGAACACTGAAGCTTTCTTT. This codes for CASSLRTNTEAFF.

This clonotype turned up a few times. The chain joins TRBV6-5 to TRBJ1-2, with D possibly being TRBD1 (5 bases). The CDR3 contains 14 residues. V was cut by 0 bases and J by 3 bases, with 8 bases left in between. CDR1 is MNHEY, CDR2 SVGAGI, per germline. CDR3 coding DNA: TGTGCCAGCAGTTACTCGGGGACCCACTATGGCTACACCTTC. This codes for CASSYSGTHYGYTF.

This clonotype was observed a handful of times. Written as DNA, the CDR3 is TGTGCCAGCAGTTACGAGGCAGGGTTGATCGACGAGCAGTACTTC. It specifies CASSYEAGLIDEQYF. The V call is TRBV6-5, the J call TRBJ2-7; D might be TRBD1 (5 bases). The germline gives CDR1 MNHEY, CDR2 SVGAGI. V was cut by 2 bases and J by 5 bases, with 16 bases left in between. The CDR3 runs 15 residues.

In nucleotides, the CDR3 is TGTGCCAGCAGCCAAGAAATGAACACTGAAGCTTTCTTT. Translated, it gives CASSQEMNTEAFF. V and J are TRBV4-2 and TRBJ1-1; D is undetermined. CDR3 length: 13 residues. Germline V CDR1 and CDR2: LGHNA, YNFKEQ. Trimming cost V 0 bases and J 0 bases, with 2 bases left between them.

The CDR3: CASSRTSGRAQNEQFF. Here the CDR3 DNA reads TGTGCCAGCAGCCGGACTAGCGGGAGGGCACAAAATGAGCAGTTCTTC. This chain connects TRBV7-2 to TRBJ2-1; 15 bases fit TRBD2. With V trimmed by 5 bases and J by 7 bases, 6 bases remained unmatched. Germline V gives CDR1 SGHTA, CDR2 FQGNSA. This CDR3 spans 16 amino acids.